This T cell receptor (beta chain) stems from a study of circulating tumor DNA in untreated peripheral T-cell lymphoma (dated by TCRdb to the early 2020s). About the full investigation: To follow circulating tumor DNA that carried tumor TCR clonotypes, serum samples were drawn at baseline and then repeatedly over the course of treatment.

With regard to this clone: What this receptor recognizes is not known. The input lacks base qualities; no much larger clone sits a single base away.

At the junction V is shortened by 6 bases and J by 8 bases, with 16 bases in between. Including the terminal cysteine and phenylalanine, the CDR3 comprises 13 residues. CDR3 DNA only is kept here, 39 bases in frame from base 1. Per the germline V gene (reference sequence), MNHNY is the CDR1 and SVGAGI is the CDR2. Beyond this particular receptor, the publication reports: ctDNA persistence did not always predict relapse, since two patients whose ctDNA remained detectable after therapy stayed in remission over roughly nine years of follow-up. Tumor-specific clonotypes were identified in around 80% of patients, with identification achieved from around 88% of baseline tissues and approximately 61% of baseline serum samples. Among about two dozen serially sampled patients, ctDNA clearance after two cycles was observed in more than 30%, and a trend toward worse survival was observed with detectable ctDNA after therapy.

The library was made by the immunoSEQ multiplex PCR assay. TCRdb provides this immuneACCESS table in a form limited to in-frame rearrangements. Some clones are lacking; in checked studies, under half of them reflect an unresolved V gene, and why the rest are absent is not known. The sample table holds 550 to 600 clones, of which 82% were seen once. Around 3% of the sample comes from the top ten. Next-generation sequencing of T-cell receptor sequences was used to monitor peripheral T-cell lymphoma patients receiving frontline treatment on a trial. The sample taken for sequencing was cell-free DNA from blood serum. The TCR sequence derives from a human donor with peripheral T-cell lymphoma. This chain joins TRBV6-6 to TRBJ1-2; the D segment could be TRBD1, given 5 matching bases. DNA sequence: TGTGCCAGCAGCTCGGACGGGGGTACGGGCTACACCTTC. It translates as CASSSDGGTGYTF.